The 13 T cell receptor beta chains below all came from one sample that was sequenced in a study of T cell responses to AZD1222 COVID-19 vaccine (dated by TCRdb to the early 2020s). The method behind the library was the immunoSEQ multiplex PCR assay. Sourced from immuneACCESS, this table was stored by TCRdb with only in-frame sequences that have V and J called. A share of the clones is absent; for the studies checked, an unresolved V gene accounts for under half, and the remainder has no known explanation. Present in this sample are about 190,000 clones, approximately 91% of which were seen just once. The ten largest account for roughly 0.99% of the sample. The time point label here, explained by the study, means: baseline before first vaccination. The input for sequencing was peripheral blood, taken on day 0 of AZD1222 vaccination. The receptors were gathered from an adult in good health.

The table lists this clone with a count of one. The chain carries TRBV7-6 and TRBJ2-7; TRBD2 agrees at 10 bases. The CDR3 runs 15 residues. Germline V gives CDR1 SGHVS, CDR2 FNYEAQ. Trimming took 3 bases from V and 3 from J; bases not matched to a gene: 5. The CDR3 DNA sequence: TGTGCCAGCAGCTTGATGCTAGCGGGAGACTACGAGCAGTACTTC. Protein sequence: CASSLMLAGDYEQYF.

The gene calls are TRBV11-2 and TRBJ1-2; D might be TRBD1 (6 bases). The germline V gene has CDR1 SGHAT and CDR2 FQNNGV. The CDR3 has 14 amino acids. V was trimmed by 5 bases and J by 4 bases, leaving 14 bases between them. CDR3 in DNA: TGTGCCAGCAGCGCAGCCCAGGGGAGCTATGGCTACACCTTC. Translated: CASSAAQGSYGYTF.

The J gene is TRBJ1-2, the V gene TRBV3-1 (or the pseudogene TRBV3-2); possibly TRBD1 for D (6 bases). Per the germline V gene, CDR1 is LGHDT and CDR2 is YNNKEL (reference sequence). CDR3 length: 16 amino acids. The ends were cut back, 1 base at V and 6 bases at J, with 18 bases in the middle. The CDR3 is CASSQVFQGRRDGYTF. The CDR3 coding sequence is TGTGCCAGCAGCCAAGTATTCCAGGGGCGTAGGGATGGCTACACCTTC.

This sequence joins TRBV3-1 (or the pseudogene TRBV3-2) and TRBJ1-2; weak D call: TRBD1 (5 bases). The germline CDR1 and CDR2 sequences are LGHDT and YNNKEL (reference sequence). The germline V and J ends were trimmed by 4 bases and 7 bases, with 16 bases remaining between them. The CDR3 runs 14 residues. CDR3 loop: CASSPGGRLGGYTF. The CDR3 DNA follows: TGTGCCAGCAGCCCCGGGGGACGACTTGGTGGCTACACCTTC.

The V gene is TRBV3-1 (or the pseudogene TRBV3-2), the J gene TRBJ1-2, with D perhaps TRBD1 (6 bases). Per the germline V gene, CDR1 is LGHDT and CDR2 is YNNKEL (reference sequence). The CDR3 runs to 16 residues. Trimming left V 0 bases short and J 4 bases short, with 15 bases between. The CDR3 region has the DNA TGTGCCAGCAGCCAAGATTGGGCAGGGGCTGGCTATGGCTACACCTTC. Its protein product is CASSQDWAGAGYGYTF.

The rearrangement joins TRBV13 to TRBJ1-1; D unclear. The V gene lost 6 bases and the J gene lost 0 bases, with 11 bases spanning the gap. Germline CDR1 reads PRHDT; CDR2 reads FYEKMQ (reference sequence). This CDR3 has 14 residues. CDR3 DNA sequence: TGTGCCAGCAGGCTGAGAGCTGTGAACACTGAAGCTTTCTTT. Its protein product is CASRLRAVNTEAFF. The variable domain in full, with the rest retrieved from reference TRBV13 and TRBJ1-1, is AAGVIQSPRHLIKEKRETATLKCYPIPRHDTVYWYQQGPGQDPQFLISFYEKMQSDKGSIPDRFSAQQFSDYHSELNMSSLELGDSALYFCASRLRAVNTEAFFGQGTRLTVV.

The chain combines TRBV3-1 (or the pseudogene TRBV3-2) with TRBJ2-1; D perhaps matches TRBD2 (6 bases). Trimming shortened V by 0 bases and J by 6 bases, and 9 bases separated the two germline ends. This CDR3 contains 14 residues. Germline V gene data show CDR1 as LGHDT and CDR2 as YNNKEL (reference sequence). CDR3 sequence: CASSQESLANEQFF. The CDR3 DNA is TGTGCCAGCAGCCAAGAGTCACTAGCCAATGAGCAGTTCTTC.

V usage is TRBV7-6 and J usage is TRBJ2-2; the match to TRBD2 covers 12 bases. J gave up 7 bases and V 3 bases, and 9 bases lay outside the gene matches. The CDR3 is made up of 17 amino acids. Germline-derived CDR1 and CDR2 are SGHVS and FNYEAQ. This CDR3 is CASSLSAGLAGFGELFF. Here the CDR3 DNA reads TGTGCCAGCAGCTTGTCGGCCGGACTAGCGGGATTCGGGGAGCTGTTTTTT.

CDR3 coding DNA: TGTGCCAGCAGCCAAGATGCCGGGACTCTGAACACTGAAGCTTTCTTT. Protein product: CASSQDAGTLNTEAFF. The V gene is TRBV14, the J gene TRBJ1-1, with a possible D match to TRBD1 (5 bases). The CDR3 contains 16 residues. Germline loops: CDR1 SGHDN, CDR2 FVKESK. The V gene lost 0 bases and the J gene lost 0 bases, with 11 bases spanning the gap.

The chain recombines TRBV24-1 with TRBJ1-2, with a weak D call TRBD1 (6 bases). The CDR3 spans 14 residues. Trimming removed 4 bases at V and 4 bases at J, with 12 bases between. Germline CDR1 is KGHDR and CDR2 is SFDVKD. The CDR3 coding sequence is TGTGCCACCAGTGACCGGACAGACATCTATGGCTACACCTTC. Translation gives CATSDRTDIYGYTF.

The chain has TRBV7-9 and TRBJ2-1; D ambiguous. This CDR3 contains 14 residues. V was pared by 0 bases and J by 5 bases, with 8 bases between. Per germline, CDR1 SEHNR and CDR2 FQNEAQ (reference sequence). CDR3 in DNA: TGTGCCAGCAGCTTAGCGGGCACCCACAATGAGCAGTTCTTC. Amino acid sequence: CASSLAGTHNEQFF.

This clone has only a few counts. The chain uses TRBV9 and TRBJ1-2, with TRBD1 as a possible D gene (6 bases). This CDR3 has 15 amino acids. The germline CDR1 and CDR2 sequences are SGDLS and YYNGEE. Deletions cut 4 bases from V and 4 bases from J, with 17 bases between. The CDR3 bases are TGTGCCAGCAGCCCCTACGGGGGGGCCCTCTATGGCTACACCTTC. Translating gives CASSPYGGALYGYTF.

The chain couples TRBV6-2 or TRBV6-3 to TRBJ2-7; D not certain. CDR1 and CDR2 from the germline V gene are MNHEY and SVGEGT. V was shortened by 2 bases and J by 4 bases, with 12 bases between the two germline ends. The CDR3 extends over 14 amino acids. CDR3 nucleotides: TGTGCCAGCAGTTACGGGCTGATTTGGTACGAGCAGTACTTC. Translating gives CASSYGLIWYEQYF.